These 24 T cell receptor beta chains share one sample of origin, sequenced in a study of metastatic and nonmetastatic thyroid tumors. TCRdb re-analyzed the PCR reads using MiXCR. The sample lists 30,000 to 40,000 clones; approximately 26% were seen once. Until they underwent thyroid surgery, no patient had received any treatment. Specimen: blood. The receptors come from a female donor with papillary thyroid cancer or a benign thyroid nodule (not recorded which). Some clones in this sample may be carry-over from other donors' samples.

In its sample, this clone was seen a few times. The V call is TRBV28, the J call TRBJ2-7; the match to TRBD1 covers 7 bases. The germline gives CDR1 MDHEN, CDR2 SYDVKM. Trimming at V came to 6 bases and at J to 9 bases, leaving 11 bases not matched to a gene. The CDR3 covers 13 residues. CDR3 DNA: TGTGCCAGCAGACCGGGGACAGCCCAGAGGCAGTACTTC. This encodes CASRPGTAQRQYF.

This clone was found many times. A single base separates this from a much larger clone, so it may be a read error. The CDR3 end shows no conserved phenylalanine or tryptophan, and so a read error is likely. This chain connects TRBV27 to TRBJ1-6, with a tentative D call TRBD1 (5 bases). The CDR3 has 17 amino acids. Germline CDR1 reads MNHEY; CDR2 reads SMNVEV (reference sequence). The V and J ends lost 2 bases and 7 bases respectively, with 18 bases between them. The CDR3 here is CASSLRARGEGNSPLHS. CDR3 coding DNA: TGTGCCAGCAGTTTAAGGGCGCGGGGCGAAGGCAATTCACCCCTCCACTCT.

The chain couples TRBV20-1 to TRBJ2-3, with D possibly called TRBD1 or TRBD2 (6 bases each). The V gene lost 3 bases and the J gene lost 3 bases, with 16 bases spanning the gap. CDR1 is DFQATT and CDR2 is SNEGSKA in the germline V gene (reference sequence). This CDR3 has 15 residues. The CDR3 protein is CSASWGAVQTDTQYF. CDR3 coding DNA: TGCAGTGCTAGTTGGGGGGCCGTTCAAACAGATACGCAGTATTTT.

In this sample, this clone turned up many times. This chain joins TRBV28 and TRBJ1-4; no definite D call. This CDR3 is 12 amino acids long. Germline V gene data show CDR1 as MDHEN and CDR2 as SYDVKM. V was clipped by 5 bases and J by 7 bases, with 8 bases between them. The chain's CDR3 is CASSNPGEKLFF. The CDR3 DNA reads as TGTGCCAGCAGTAATCCGGGTGAAAAACTGTTTTTT.

This chain joins TRBV18 and TRBJ2-3; a possible D gene is TRBD1 (6 bases). The CDR3 is made up of 16 amino acids. The V gene lost 0 bases and the J gene lost 6 bases, with 16 bases spanning the gap. The germline gives CDR1 KGHSH, CDR2 LQKENI. CDR3 bases: TGTGCCAGCTCACCACCGAACCACAGGGAGAGCGATACGCAGTATTTT. Its translation: CASSPPNHRESDTQYF.

This chain links TRBV20-1 with TRBJ2-3; 9 bases match TRBD1. Germline lookup yields CDR1 DFQATT and CDR2 SNEGSKA (reference sequence). Trimming at V came to 0 bases and at J to 1 base, leaving 17 bases not matched to a gene. The CDR3 covers 20 residues. In DNA form, the CDR3 reads TGCAGTGCTAGAGATCAAGCAGGACAGGGGATGTTAATGGGCACAGATACGCAGTATTTT. Its protein product is CSARDQAGQGMLMGTDTQYF.

The chain joins TRBV7-8 to TRBJ1-1; D gene unclear. CDR1 is SGHVS and CDR2 is FQNEAQ in the germline V gene. There are 14 residues in the CDR3. V was clipped by 0 bases and J by 6 bases, with 11 bases between them. The CDR3 reads CASSLAALGSEAFF. CDR3 nucleotide sequence: TGTGCCAGCAGCTTAGCTGCCCTTGGGTCTGAAGCTTTCTTT.

This clone has just a few counts. The V and J genes are TRBV6-1 and TRBJ2-2; possibly TRBD2 for D (5 bases). The CDR3 runs 15 residues. Germline CDR1 is MNHNS and CDR2 is SASEGT. Trimming took 4 bases from V and 1 from J, leaving 10 bases between them. The CDR3 DNA sequence: TGTGCCAGCAGTGCAGAGGGCCTGAACACCGGGGAGCTGTTTTTT. It is translated as CASSAEGLNTGELFF.

The chain joins TRBV3-1 to TRBJ1-6; 7 bases agree with TRBD1. This CDR3 is built from 14 residues. Germline CDR1 reads LGHDT; CDR2 reads YNNKEL (reference sequence). With V trimmed by 0 bases and J by 11 bases, 4 bases remained unmatched. In DNA, the CDR3 is TGTGCCAGCAGCCAAGACAGGGGGATCCCACCCCTCCACTTT. Protein product: CASSQDRGIPPLHF.

This clone was observed at least ten times. V is TRBV2 and J is TRBJ1-1; TRBD1 might be the D (5 bases). From germline, CDR1 is SNHLY and CDR2 FYNNEI. With 7 bases removed from V and 5 bases from J, the gap between germline ends came to 20 bases. The CDR3 covers 15 residues. CDR3 protein: CASTQTGRLGTEAFF. The CDR3 region has the DNA TGTGCCAGCACCCAAACAGGCCGCCTGGGGACTGAAGCTTTCTTT. The variable domain in full, completed from reference TRBV2 and TRBJ1-1, reads EPEVTQTPSHQVTQMGQEVILRCVPISNHLYFYWYRQILGQKVEFLVSFYNNEISEKSEIFDDQFSVERPDGSNFTLKIRSTKLEDSAMYFCASTQTGRLGTEAFFGQGTRLTVV.

This clone was observed at least ten times. The V call is TRBV20-1, the J call TRBJ2-7; 9 positions agree with TRBD2. Germline CDR1 and CDR2: DFQATT and SNEGSKA (reference sequence). V gave up 1 base and J gave up 2 bases; unmatched junction bases: 9. The CDR3 is made up of 16 amino acids. CDR3 DNA sequence: TGCAGTGCTAGAGGACCCGGACTAGCGCGAACCTACGAGCAGTACTTC. It is translated as CSARGPGLARTYEQYF.

Note on this clone: At one end the junction does not follow the germline gene, possibly because of a read error. The J gene is TRBJ1-1, the V gene TRBV6-1, with TRBD1 matching 8 bases. The CDR3 length is 15 residues. Germline V gives CDR1 MNHNS, CDR2 SASEGT. The DNA for the CDR3 is TGTGCCAGCAGCCAACAGGGGGGAATGAACAATGAAGATTTCTTT. This translates into CASSQQGGMNNEDFF.

This clone occurred many times. A much more abundant neighbour one base away suggests this may be a read error. This sequence joins TRBV20-1 and TRBJ2-7, with TRBD1 as a possible D gene (6 bases). Germline values: CDR1 DFQATT, CDR2 SNEGSKA (reference sequence). CDR3 size: 12 residues. The V and J ends lost 8 bases and 1 base respectively, with 12 bases between them. The CDR3 here is CSWTDFSYEQYF. The CDR3 DNA sequence: TGCAGTTGGACAGACTTTTCCTACGAGCAGTACTTC.

This rearrangement joins TRBV5-4 to TRBJ2-7, with 12 nucleotides matching TRBD2. Germline CDR1 SGHNT, CDR2 YYREEE (reference sequence). V dropped 2 bases and J dropped 5; count of bases not matched to a gene: 5. The CDR3 length is 15 residues. CDR3 DNA: TGTGCCAGCAGCTTAGGACTAGCGGGAACTAACGAGCAGTACTTC. This gives the protein CASSLGLAGTNEQYF.

The CDR3 loop reads CASSQEWGQSYEQYF. The CDR3, as DNA: TGTGCCAGCAGCCAAGAGTGGGGGCAATCCTACGAGCAGTACTTC. The chain uses TRBV4-2 and TRBJ2-7, with D possibly TRBD1 on 6 matching bases. CDR1 is LGHNA, CDR2 YNFKEQ, per germline. V was shortened by 0 bases and J by 1 base, with 10 bases between the two germline ends. The length of the CDR3 is 15 residues.

The chain is built from TRBV7-8 and TRBJ2-1; D possibly corresponds to TRBD2 (6 bases). The CDR3 loop spans 17 amino acids. Germline CDR1 and CDR2: SGHVS and FQNEAQ. Trimming cost V 3 bases and J 8 bases, with 23 bases left between them. As DNA, the CDR3 is TGTGCCAGCAGCTTGGGGATACCAGCCGGAGGGGTCGATGAGCAGTTCTTC. Translating gives CASSLGIPAGGVDEQFF.

This clone was recorded many times. The V call is TRBV20-1, the J call TRBJ2-7; D unresolved. Trimming cost V 8 bases and J 3 bases, with 11 bases left between them. The CDR3 contains 11 residues. Germline V gives CDR1 DFQATT, CDR2 SNEGSKA (reference sequence). This CDR3 reads CSTQISYEQYF. Here the CDR3 DNA reads TGCAGTACTCAAATTAGCTACGAGCAGTACTTC.

This clone has at least ten counts. The rearrangement joins TRBV7-2 to TRBJ2-7; D might be TRBD1 (7 bases). CDR3 length equals 15 residues. The V end was cut by 5 bases, the J end by 5 bases, with 19 bases between. Germline V gene lookup returns CDR1 SGHTA and CDR2 FQGNSA. CDR3 in amino acids: CASSLQDRRVDEQYF. The CDR3 DNA follows: TGTGCCAGCAGCCTACAGGACAGGAGGGTTGACGAGCAGTACTTC.

This chain uses TRBV4-2 with TRBJ1-1, with a possible D match to TRBD1 (6 bases). CDR1 and CDR2 from the germline V gene are LGHNA and YNFKEQ. The CDR3 covers 15 residues. V was clipped by 0 bases and J by 1 base, with 9 bases between them. CDR3 DNA: TGTGCCAGCAGCCAAGAACCGGGGGCGAACACTGAAGCTTTCTTT. Amino acid sequence: CASSQEPGANTEAFF.

The sample holds a few counts of this clone. V is TRBV27 and J is TRBJ2-7; the match to TRBD1 covers 7 bases. The CDR3 loop spans 14 amino acids. CDR1 MNHEY and CDR2 SMNVEV come from the germline V gene (reference sequence). V lost 6 bases to trimming and J lost 5 bases; unmatched junction nucleotides: 10. The CDR3 is CASRNIGQDHEQYF. The CDR3 nucleotides are TGTGCCAGCAGAAACATTGGACAGGACCACGAGCAGTACTTC.

This clone was seen just once. A clone one base away is much larger, so this may be a read error. The DNA of the CDR3 is TGTGCCAGCAGCTTGGTCATACACAATGAGCAGTTCTTC. Translation gives CASSLVIHNEQFF. This rearrangement joins TRBV5-4 to TRBJ2-1; D gene ambiguous. Germline-derived CDR1 and CDR2 are SGHNT and YYREEE (reference sequence). V was shortened by 0 bases and J by 5 bases, with 6 bases between the two germline ends. This CDR3 has 13 residues.

This clone has ten or more counts. The gene calls are TRBV20-1 and TRBJ1-2; D ambiguous. The germline gives CDR1 DFQATT, CDR2 SNEGSKA (reference sequence). The CDR3 contains 14 residues. V was trimmed by 0 bases and J by 0 bases, leaving 8 bases between them. The CDR3 here is CSAREGSTNYGYTF. CDR3 in DNA: TGCAGTGCTAGAGAAGGCAGTACTAACTATGGCTACACCTTC.

The genes are TRBV20-1 and TRBJ1-6; TRBD1 matches at 10 bases. Germline V gene data show CDR1 as DFQATT and CDR2 as SNEGSKA (reference sequence). After removal of 1 base from V and 7 bases from J, the junction contained 7 bases not matched to a gene. The CDR3 length is 16 residues. CDR3 in DNA: TGCAGTGCTAGAGGGCCGGGACAGGGGCCGAATTCACCCCTCCACTTT. This gives the protein CSARGPGQGPNSPLHF.

The genes are TRBV20-1 and TRBJ1-2; D remains ambiguous. CDR1 is DFQATT, CDR2 SNEGSKA, per germline (reference sequence). This CDR3 contains 12 residues. Trimming took 2 bases from V and 6 from J, leaving 10 bases between them. Written as DNA, the CDR3 is TGCAGTGCTAGACCCTTTGGGCATGGCTACACCTTC. This translates into CSARPFGHGYTF.